This T cell receptor beta chain was captured in a study of T-cell memory formation after mild COVID-19. CDR3 size: 14 residues. Germline values: CDR1 SGHRS, CDR2 YFSETQ. Trimming removed 4 bases from V and 0 bases from J, with 11 bases in between. Comments on this clonotype: Its antigen is still unknown.

Study-level points and caveats: Pre-infection memory already had some responding clones, implying cross-reactive memory joined. Later expanders leaned toward CD4+, whereas clones contracting from day 15 to 85 were balanced CD4/CD8.

One entry per CDR3 protein results from TCRdb running MiXCR on the 5' RACE reads. Of 240,000 or so distinct CDR3 sequences listed, around 10% are singletons. The V and J genes are TRBV5-1 and TRBJ2-7, with D possibly TRBD2 on 5 matching bases. The source of this sequence is a man aged 18 to 29 who had mild COVID-19 (a few samples of this study predate the infection). Cell type and time point are not known. Sequencing was carried out using PBMCs or a T cell subset sorted from them (not recorded which). This CDR3 reads CASSDPAGSYEQYF. CDR3 nucleotide sequence: TGCGCCAGCAGCGACCCGGCGGGCTCCTACGAGCAGTACTTC.